This entry lists 3 T cell receptor beta chains sequenced from one sample in a study of blood T cell repertoires in COVID-19. Here immunoSEQ multiplex PCR was the method, and the copy in TCRdb shows in-frame clones only, minus some. The repertoire consists of 68,000 or so clones, with roughly 80% occurring once and the leading ten covering approximately 39%. The sequenced sample was peripheral blood. The receptors here all came from a human donor in a cohort sampled during active COVID-19.

The chain has TRBV19 and TRBJ1-3, with D possibly being TRBD1 (5 bases). V was shortened by 8 bases and J by 4 bases, with 15 bases between the two germline ends. This CDR3 contains 14 residues. The V gene's germline CDR1 is LNHDA and CDR2 SQIVND (reference sequence). The CDR3 nucleotides are TGTGCCAGTCGTCGACGGGGGTCGGGAAACACCATATATTTT. It yields the protein CASRRRGSGNTIYF.

This chain connects TRBV25-1 to TRBJ1-5, with D possibly matching TRBD1 (5 bases). The V end was cut by 1 base, the J end by 1 base, with 11 bases between. The CDR3 length is 16 residues. Germline V gives CDR1 MGHDK, CDR2 SYGVNS. Written as DNA, the CDR3 is TGTGCCAGCAGTGAATGGGGAAGGGGCAGCAATCAGCCCCAGCATTTT. Translating it yields CASSEWGRGSNQPQHF.

The gene calls are TRBV7-2 and TRBJ1-1; D uncertain. Germline-derived CDR1 and CDR2 are SGHTA and FQGNSA. The CDR3 is 14 residues long. Between the trimmed V and J ends, which lost 1 base and 5 bases, there was a span of 11 bases. The CDR3 region is CASSLGLAGTEAFF. CDR3 DNA sequence: TGTGCCAGCAGCTTAGGGCTAGCTGGGACTGAAGCTTTCTTT.